This T cell receptor beta chain was observed in a study of identical twins (dated by TCRdb to 2016 to 2018). General notes on the study: To test whether fetal clonotypes persist, the study used deep sequencing on TCR alpha and beta repertoires from monozygotic twins, unrelated adults of various ages, and cord blood. Replicate twin experiments were performed at different times using different library preparation protocols to rule out contamination. The paper's findings and limits, for the study overall: Fewer insertions were carried by abundant cord blood beta clonotypes, a similar but weaker trend appeared in young adult naive repertoires, and no such trend appeared in memory repertoires. A weaker excess of twin sharing was found in beta out-of-frame sequences because the signal-to-noise ratio was lowered by fewer shared sequences. Zero-insertion analyses could be partly confounded by invariant T cells such as MAIT and iNKT, though diverse VJ usage argued against such confounding for most clonotypes. Compared with coincidental sharing between unrelated individuals, out-of-frame TCR alpha sequences shared between twins had an excess of sequences with low generation probability. Recombination models systematically underestimated out-of-frame TCR alpha sharing in monozygotic twins but agreed with sharing between unrelated individuals. Because the same donors could not be followed over many years, the conclusions depended on cross-sectional statistical analysis.

V lost 7 bases and J lost 3 bases; the stretch between them is 12 bases long. CDR1 MNHEY and CDR2 SVGAGI are derived from the germline V gene. The CDR3 starts with the cysteine, ends with the phenylalanine, and has 14 residues. Of all the DNA, just the CDR3 is kept, 42 bases in frame from base 1. Only healthy Caucasian donors were included. The twin cohort comprised three pairs of female monozygotic twins, all aged roughly 18 to 29 years. Peripheral blood mononuclear cells were used as the source from which RNA for TCR libraries was isolated. To prepare the library, 5' RACE was applied. TCRdb records Illumina HiSeq 2000 as the sequencer. Template switching introduced a universal primer binding site; the final cDNA contained a unique molecular identifier, enabling accurate counting of TCR cDNA molecules. First-strand cDNA for TCR alpha and beta chains was synthesized from specific primers in the conserved constant-segment region. To control for contamination, every cDNA library carried two barcodes: a SMART-Mk sample barcode plus Illumina barcodes. TruSeq adapter sequences and Illumina sample barcodes were added in two successive PCR steps. The TCR alpha and beta cDNA libraries were sequenced on the Illumina HiSeq platform using custom primers. Turning to the authors' computational methods: MiGEC processed the raw reads to extract unique molecular identifiers, while MiXCR was used to determine the CDR3 positions. For each individual, recombination models were inferred using an EM algorithm with the repgenHMM and IGoR tools. Shared clonotypes were analyzed with the tcR package in R, and sharing was normalized by the product of cloneset sizes. Out-of-frame nonproductive sequences were analyzed to study raw recombination free of thymic and clonal selection effects. Using fastp trimming at Q25 and MiXCR clonotype assembly, TCRdb reanalyzed the public sequencing data and kept in-frame beta chains. Rows are combined by CDR3 protein, so each entry shows the most common genes and DNA. The V and J calls were determined by TCRdb, not by the authors. The sample table records 650,000 to 750,000 distinct CDR3 sequences; less than 25% of these occur just once. The top ten constitute 4.3% of the sample.

This clonotype was seen a few times. No antigen is known for it. Within one base of it there is no much larger clone, and no base qualities were kept. This sample also appeared in a second study, on T cells expressing NK-cell markers. Taken from the second paper: Three sorted T-cell subsets (CD3+CD56+NKG2C+, CD3+CD56+NKG2C- and CD3+CD56-NKG2C+) from fewer than 10 donors had their TCR beta-chain repertoires profiled. Among the eight sequenced donors, only one was HCMV-seronegative, while the other seven were HCMV-seropositive. To restrict sorting to alphabetaTCR-expressing T cells, an anti-gammadeltaTCR antibody was added in several experiments. In several donors, the dominant CD3+CD56+NKG2C+ clonotypes were found to rank among the top 10 CD8+ clonotypes and to make up about 1.0-8% of CD8+ T cells. Those dominant clonotypes were again the most abundant among CD3+CD56-NKG2C+ cells in a handful of donors, at about 28.3-60.1%. It remained unclear whether the expanded NKG2C-expressing T cell clones were specific for HCMV antigens. All eight donors whose samples were sequenced were randomly selected healthy volunteers, three of them men and five women. HCMV serostatus was determined by detecting HCMV-specific IgG in serum with a commercial ELISA kit. For over 5 donors, bulk peripheral blood T-cell repertoires were also sequenced from unsorted PBMC. MIGEC was used to demultiplex reads and group reads by UMI, and MiTCR was used to assemble and quantify clonotypes. To exclude erroneous sequences, only TCR cDNA sequences supported by at least two reads were retained. The tcR package was used for downstream repertoire analysis, and clonotypes were matched between fractions using CDR3 nucleotide sequence together with V segment. VDJmatch was used to annotate antigen specificity against VDJdb, with one amino acid substitution in CDR3 permitted.

The clonotype comes from a woman under 30 in good health. The sample taken for sequencing was PBMCs. The V and J segments used are TRBV6-5 and TRBJ2-2, with a tentative D gene TRBD1 over 5 matching bases. The CDR3 region reads CASNSRADTGELFF. In nucleotide form, the sequence is TGTGCCAGCAATTCCAGGGCCGACACCGGGGAGCTGTTTTTT.